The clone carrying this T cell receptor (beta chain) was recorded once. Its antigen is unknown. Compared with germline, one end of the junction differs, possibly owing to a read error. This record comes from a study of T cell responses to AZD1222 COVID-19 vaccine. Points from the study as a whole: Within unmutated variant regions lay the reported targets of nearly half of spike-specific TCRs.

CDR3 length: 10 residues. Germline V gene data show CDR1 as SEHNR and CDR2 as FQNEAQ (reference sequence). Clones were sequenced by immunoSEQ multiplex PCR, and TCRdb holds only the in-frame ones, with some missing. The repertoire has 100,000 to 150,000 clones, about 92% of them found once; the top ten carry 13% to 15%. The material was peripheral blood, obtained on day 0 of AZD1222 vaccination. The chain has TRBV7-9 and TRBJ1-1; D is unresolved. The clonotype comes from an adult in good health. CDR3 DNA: TGCCTCGTAAGGAACACTGAAGCTTTCTTT. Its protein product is CLVRNTEAFF.